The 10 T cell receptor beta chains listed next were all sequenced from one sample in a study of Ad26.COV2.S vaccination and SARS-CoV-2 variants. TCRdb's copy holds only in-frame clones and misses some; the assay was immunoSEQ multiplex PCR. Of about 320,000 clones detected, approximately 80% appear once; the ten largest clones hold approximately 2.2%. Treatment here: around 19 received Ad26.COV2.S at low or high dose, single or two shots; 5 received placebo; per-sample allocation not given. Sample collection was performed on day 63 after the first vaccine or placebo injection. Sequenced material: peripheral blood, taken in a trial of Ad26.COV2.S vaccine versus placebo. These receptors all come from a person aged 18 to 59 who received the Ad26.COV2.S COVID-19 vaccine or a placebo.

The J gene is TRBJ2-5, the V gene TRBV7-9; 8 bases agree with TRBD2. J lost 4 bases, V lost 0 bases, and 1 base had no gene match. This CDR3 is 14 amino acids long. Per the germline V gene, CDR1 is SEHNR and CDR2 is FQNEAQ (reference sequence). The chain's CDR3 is CASSLAGGAETQYF. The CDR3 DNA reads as TGTGCCAGCAGCTTAGCCGGGGGGGCAGAGACCCAGTACTTC.

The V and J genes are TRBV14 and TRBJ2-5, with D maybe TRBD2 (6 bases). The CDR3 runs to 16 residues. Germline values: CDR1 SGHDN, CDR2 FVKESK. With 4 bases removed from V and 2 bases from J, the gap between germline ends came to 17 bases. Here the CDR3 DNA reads TGTGCCAGCAGCCCCTACACGGGACTGACGCAAGAGACCCAGTACTTC. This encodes CASSPYTGLTQETQYF.

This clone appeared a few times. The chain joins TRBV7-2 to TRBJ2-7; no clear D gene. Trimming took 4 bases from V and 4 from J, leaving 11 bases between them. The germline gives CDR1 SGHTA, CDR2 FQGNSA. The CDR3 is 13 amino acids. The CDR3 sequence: CASSSRHGYEQYF. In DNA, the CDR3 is TGTGCCAGCAGCTCACGACACGGGTACGAGCAGTACTTC.

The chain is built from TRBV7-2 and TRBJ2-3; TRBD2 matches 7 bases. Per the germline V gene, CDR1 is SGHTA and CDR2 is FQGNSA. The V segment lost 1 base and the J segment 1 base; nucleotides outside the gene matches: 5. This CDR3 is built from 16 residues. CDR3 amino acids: CASSLGSGRGTDTQYF. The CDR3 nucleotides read TGTGCCAGCAGCTTAGGTAGCGGGCGGGGCACAGATACGCAGTATTTT.

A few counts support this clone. The CDR3 nucleotides read TGTGCCATCAGACCGACAGGGGACGCTGAAGCTTTCTTT. It is translated as CAIRPTGDAEAFF. The chain has TRBV10-3 and TRBJ1-1, with 8 positions matching TRBD1. CDR3 length: 13 residues. V dropped 6 bases and J dropped 6; count of bases not matched to a gene: 6. Looked up from germline, CDR1 is ENHRY and CDR2 is SYGVKD.

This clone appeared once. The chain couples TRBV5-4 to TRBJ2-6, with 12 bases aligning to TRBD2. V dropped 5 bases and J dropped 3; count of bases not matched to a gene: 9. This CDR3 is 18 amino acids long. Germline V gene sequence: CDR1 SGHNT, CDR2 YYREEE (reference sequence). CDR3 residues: CASSSGLAGGLGANVLTF. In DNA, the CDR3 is TGTGCCAGCAGTTCTGGTCTAGCGGGGGGGCTTGGGGCCAACGTCCTGACTTTC.

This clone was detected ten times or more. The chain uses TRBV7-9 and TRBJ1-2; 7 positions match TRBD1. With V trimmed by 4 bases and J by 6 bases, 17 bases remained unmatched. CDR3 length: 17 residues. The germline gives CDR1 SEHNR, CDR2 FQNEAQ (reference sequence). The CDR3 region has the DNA TGTGCCAGCAGCTCGAGACAGGGCTGGGCATTCAGAGATGGCTACACCTTC. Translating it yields CASSSRQGWAFRDGYTF. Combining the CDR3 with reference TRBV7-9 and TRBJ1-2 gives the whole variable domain DTGVSQNPRHKITKRGQNVTFRCDPISEHNRLYWYRQTLGQGPEFLTYFQNEAQLEKSRLLSDRFSAERPKGSFSTLEIQRTEQGDSAMYLCASSSRQGWAFRDGYTFGSGTRLTVV.

CDR3 amino acids: CASSLWVFEASNSPLHF. The CDR3 DNA is TGTGCCAGCAGTTTATGGGTTTTTGAGGCTTCAAATTCACCCCTCCACTTT. The gene calls are TRBV28 and TRBJ1-6; D call uncertain. V was shortened by 0 bases and J by 7 bases, with 16 bases between the two germline ends. CDR1 MDHEN and CDR2 SYDVKM come from the germline V gene. The CDR3 contains 17 residues.

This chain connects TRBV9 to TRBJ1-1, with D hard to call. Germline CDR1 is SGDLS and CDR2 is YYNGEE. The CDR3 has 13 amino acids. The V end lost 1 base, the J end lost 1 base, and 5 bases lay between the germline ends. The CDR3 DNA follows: TGTGCCAGCAGCGTATCCAGGAACACTGAAGCTTTCTTT. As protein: CASSVSRNTEAFF.

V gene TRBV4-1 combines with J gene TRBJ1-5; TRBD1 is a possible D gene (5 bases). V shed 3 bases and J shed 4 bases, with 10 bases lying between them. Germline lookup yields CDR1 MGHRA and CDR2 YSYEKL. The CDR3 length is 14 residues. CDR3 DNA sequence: TGCGCCAGCAGCCAGGGGCAGGGTAATCAGCCCCAGCATTTT. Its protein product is CASSQGQGNQPQHF.